These T cell receptor beta chains were read from a single sample in a study of graft-versus-host responses after intestinal transplantation. The protocol was immunoSEQ multiplex PCR, while the TCRdb copy is restricted to in-frame clones and leaves out a portion. The data show about 97,000 clones, around 91% seen once. No cognate antigen is known for these TCRs. The specimen was unstimulated CD4+ T cells sorted from spleen or lymph node cells, collected before transplant. The source of these receptors is a human donor who was the organ donor for an intestinal transplant. CDR3s include the opening cysteine and the closing phenylalanine or tryptophan. Fields, in order: V gene, D gene, clone size, J gene, CDR3 protein, CDR3 DNA. D genes are given only for firm matches. Clone size appears in some rows only: once, few, many, or a class for an expanded clone.

TRBV4-2,.,.,TRBJ2-3,CASSQDRVRTGSSGTRTDTQYF,TGTGCCAGCAGCCAAGATAGGGTTCGGACAGGGTCAAGCGGGACACGCACAGATACGCAGTATTTT
TRBV28,.,few,TRBJ1-2,CASSPPDSANYGYTF,TGTGCCAGCAGTCCCCCGGACAGTGCTAACTATGGCTACACCTTC
TRBV6-6,TRBD1,.,TRBJ2-7,CASSGQGMRYEQYF,TGTGCCAGCAGCGGACAGGGGATGAGGTACGAGCAGTACTTC
TRBV15,.,.,TRBJ1-4,CATSRDRGAREKLFF,TGTGCCACCAGCAGAGACAGGGGCGCTCGTGAAAAACTGTTTTTT
TRBV5-1,.,.,TRBJ1-2,CASSLETGPKPPYGYTF,TGCGCCAGCAGCTTGGAAACAGGCCCCAAGCCCCCCTATGGCTACACCTTC
TRBV19,.,few,TRBJ1-5,CASKLGRSNQPQHF,TGTGCCAGTAAATTGGGGCGTTCAAATCAGCCCCAGCATTTT
TRBV6-6,TRBD1,.,TRBJ2-7,CASSTGQLSYEQYF,TGTGCCAGCAGCACGGGACAGCTATCCTACGAGCAGTACTTC
TRBV4-1,.,once,TRBJ2-5,CASSQEARGQETQYF,TGCGCCAGCAGCCAAGAGGCCCGGGGGCAAGAGACCCAGTACTTC
TRBV7-3,.,.,TRBJ2-3,CASRDPGDTQYF,TGTGCCTCCCGGGATCCCGGGGATACGCAGTATTTT
TRBV7-3,.,once,TRBJ1-1,CASSSRGGTVNTEAFF,TGTGCCAGCAGCTCCCGGGGAGGTACCGTCAACACTGAAGCTTTCTTT
TRBV5-1,TRBD1,.,TRBJ1-2,CASSADRGGYTF,TGCGCCAGCAGCGCCGACAGGGGTGGCTACACCTTC
TRBV4-2,TRBD2,.,TRBJ2-7,CASSRLGLADLYEQYF,TGTGCCAGCAGCCGTCTGGGACTAGCGGATTTATACGAGCAGTACTTC
TRBV10-3,.,once,TRBJ2-3,CAIGLETDTQYF,TGTGCCATCGGTCTTGAGACAGATACGCAGTATTTT
TRBV7-2,.,.,TRBJ2-7,CASFSGYEQYF,TGTGCCAGCTTTTCAGGCTACGAGCAGTACTTC
TRBV5-1,.,few,TRBJ1-4,CASSLIGLDEKLFF,TGCGCCAGCAGCTTGATCGGTCTGGATGAAAAACTGTTTTTT
TRBV4-3,TRBD2,.,TRBJ2-7,CASSRLWGGTYEQYF,TGCGCCAGCAGCCGGCTGTGGGGGGGAACCTACGAGCAGTACTTC
TRBV18,.,.,TRBJ1-6,CASSLDRLNSPLHF,TGTGCCAGCTCCCTGGACAGACTTAATTCACCCCTCCACTTT
TRBV6-9,TRBD1,few,TRBJ1-1,CASRKTGEDTEAFF,TGTGCCAGCAGGAAGACAGGGGAGGACACTGAAGCTTTCTTT
TRBV13,TRBD2,.,TRBJ2-3,CASSFGPSGGSTDTQYF,TGTGCCAGCAGCTTCGGCCCGAGCGGGGGAAGCACAGATACGCAGTATTTT
TRBV7-3,.,.,TRBJ2-2,CASSLMATGELFF,TGTGCCAGCAGCTTGATGGCCACCGGGGAGCTGTTTTTT
TRBV5-1,.,once,TRBJ1-1,CASSLVRRDTEAFF,TGCGCCAGCAGCTTGGTTCGCAGGGACACTGAAGCTTTCTTT
TRBV4-1,TRBD1,.,TRBJ1-5,CASSQDGYRDRVSNQPQHF,TGCGCCAGCAGCCAAGATGGCTATCGGGACAGGGTTAGCAATCAGCCCCAGCATTTT
TRBV5-1,TRBD1,.,TRBJ2-5,CASVLDRGETQYF,TGCGCCAGTGTATTGGACAGGGGAGAGACCCAGTACTTC
TRBV12-5,.,.,TRBJ2-2,CASGFSGGDGTGELFF,TGTGCTAGTGGTTTCTCCGGAGGGGATGGAACCGGGGAGCTGTTTTTT
TRBV11-3,.,.,TRBJ2-2,CASSLEIGGANTGELFF,TGTGCCAGCAGCTTAGAAATTGGCGGGGCGAACACCGGGGAGCTGTTTTTT
TRBV7-7,TRBD2,.,TRBJ2-5,CASSTEGLAGDQEETQYF,TGTGCTAGCAGCACAGAGGGACTAGCGGGGGACCAAGAAGAGACCCAGTACTTC
TRBV29-1,TRBD2,.,TRBJ2-1,CSVELAGGYNEQFF,TGCAGCGTTGAACTAGCGGGGGGATACAATGAGCAGTTCTTC
TRBV18,TRBD2,.,TRBJ2-2,CASSRLLAENTGELFF,TGTGCCAGCTCACGCCTACTAGCGGAGAACACCGGGGAGCTGTTTTTT
TRBV7-9,.,few,TRBJ1-5,CASSLGSGGTQPQHF,TGTGCCAGCAGCTTAGGATCTGGGGGCACGCAGCCCCAGCATTTT
TRBV19,TRBD2,.,TRBJ2-3,CASSLAGGWDTQYF,TGTGCCAGTTCTCTAGCGGGGGGATGGGATACGCAGTATTTT
TRBV4-2,TRBD2,.,TRBJ2-1,CASSQDRLAGGNEQFF,TGTGCCAGCAGCCAAGATCGCCTAGCGGGGGGCAATGAGCAGTTCTTC